The 9 T cell receptor beta chains presented below share a single source sample, sequenced in a study of shared clonotypes between healthy human individuals. Produced via immunoSEQ multiplex PCR; TCRdb's table is partial and in-frame only. The repertoire consists of around 720,000 clones, with 73% occurring once and the leading ten covering 1.5% to 2%. The sample consisted of memory CD4+ T cells sorted from blood. Subset specified: CD45RA-negative fraction. These receptors were taken from a woman in her thirties in good health.

This chain uses TRBV5-1 with TRBJ1-4, with D possibly matching TRBD1 (5 bases). The germline gives CDR1 SGHRS, CDR2 YFSETQ. Trimming stripped 2 bases from V and 2 bases from J, with 7 bases between. The CDR3 has 14 amino acids. For the CDR3, the DNA is TGCGCCAGCAGCTTCTCAGGGACTAATGAAAAACTGTTTTTT. Translated, it gives CASSFSGTNEKLFF.

V and J are TRBV19 and TRBJ2-7; 16 bases align to TRBD2. CDR1 is LNHDA and CDR2 is SQIVND in the germline V gene (reference sequence). This CDR3 is built from 15 residues. V was clipped by 9 bases and J by 1 base; unmatched bases: 3. The CDR3 loop is CASLGLAGGSYEQYF. CDR3 sequence (DNA): TGTGCCAGCTTGGGACTAGCGGGAGGGTCCTACGAGCAGTACTTC.

The chain joins TRBV4-2 to TRBJ2-3; TRBD2 is a possible D gene (5 bases). CDR1 LGHNA and CDR2 YNFKEQ come from the germline V gene. V lost 0 bases and J lost 5, with 15 bases in between. The CDR3 extends over 16 amino acids. CDR3 amino acids: CASSQDIGVAGDTQYF. The CDR3 nucleotides read TGTGCCAGCAGCCAAGATATTGGGGTGGCGGGAGATACGCAGTATTTT.

The chain links TRBV27 to TRBJ2-1, with TRBD2 matching 10 bases. Germline CDR1 MNHEY, CDR2 SMNVEV (reference sequence). V trimming: 5 bases; J trimming: 1 base; junction bases outside the gene matches: 2. The CDR3 loop spans 15 amino acids. The CDR3 reads CASSRAGGSYNEQFF. The CDR3 DNA sequence: TGTGCCAGCAGTCGAGCGGGAGGGTCCTACAATGAGCAGTTCTTC.

The rearrangement joins TRBV28 to TRBJ1-2; D may be TRBD1 (6 bases). The CDR3 loop spans 15 amino acids. Germline CDR1 reads MDHEN; CDR2 reads SYDVKM. V was shortened by 6 bases and J by 5 bases, with 19 bases between the two germline ends. The CDR3 loop is CASSLGGELGYGYTF. DNA of the CDR3: TGTGCCAGCAGCCTAGGGGGGGAACTTGGGTATGGCTACACCTTC.

The chain uses TRBV19 and TRBJ1-1; D possibly corresponds to TRBD1 (6 bases). Germline CDR1 LNHDA, CDR2 SQIVND (reference sequence). This CDR3 region has 14 residues. V shed 5 bases and J shed 9 bases, with 19 bases lying between them. The CDR3 protein is CASSPPDRGFKAFF. The CDR3 DNA is TGTGCCAGTAGTCCTCCGGACAGAGGGTTTAAAGCTTTCTTT.

This clone came up once. J is TRBJ2-3 and V is TRBV7-9; 9 bases line up with TRBD2. CDR1 and CDR2 from the germline V gene are SEHNR and FQNEAQ (reference sequence). The CDR3 consists of 17 residues. The V gene end was trimmed by 1 base and the J gene end by 0 bases; junction bases not matched to a gene: 5. CDR3 bases: TGTGCCAGCAGCTTAGGCCTAGCGGGGTCTAGCACAGATACGCAGTATTTT. Encoded protein: CASSLGLAGSSTDTQYF. The complete variable domain, with remaining parts taken from reference TRBV7-9 and TRBJ2-3, reads DTGVSQNPRHKITKRGQNVTFRCDPISEHNRLYWYRQTLGQGPEFLTYFQNEAQLEKSRLLSDRFSAERPKGSFSTLEIQRTEQGDSAMYLCASSLGLAGSSTDTQYFGPGTRLTVL.

This clone was found a few times. This chain links TRBV2 with TRBJ2-4; D may be TRBD2 (6 bases). The CDR3 totals 12 residues. With 7 bases removed from V and 6 bases from J, the gap between germline ends came to 10 bases. The V gene's germline CDR1 is SNHLY and CDR2 FYNNEI. DNA of the CDR3: TGTGCCAGCACGGGAGTAGGAAACATTCAGTACTTC. This encodes CASTGVGNIQYF. Using reference TRBV2 and TRBJ2-4 for the parts outside the CDR3, the full variable domain is EPEVTQTPSHQVTQMGQEVILRCVPISNHLYFYWYRQILGQKVEFLVSFYNNEISEKSEIFDDQFSVERPDGSNFTLKIRSTKLEDSAMYFCASTGVGNIQYFGAGTRLSVL.

The V gene is TRBV6-1, the J gene TRBJ2-7; D is undetermined. The CDR3 consists of 14 residues. Germline CDR1 MNHNS, CDR2 SASEGT. V lost 6 bases and J 6 bases, leaving 18 bases between the germline ends. This CDR3 reads CASRAEVGPSEQYF. DNA of the CDR3: TGTGCCAGCAGGGCAGAGGTGGGTCCTTCCGAGCAGTACTTC.